This TCR beta chain came from a study of cytomegalovirus exposure and HLA in healthy donors. The validation cohort, a group of 130 or so subjects, included the donors and was separate from the roughly 700-subject first cohort. A note on this clone: Its antigen is not known.

Trimming took 4 bases from V and 0 from J; bases not matched to a gene: 1. CDR3 length: 15 residues. Germline V lookup: CDR1 MDHEN, CDR2 SYDVKM. Study results and caveats: Reportedly, diagnosis of cytomegalovirus status by the classifier showed high specificity and sensitivity. Rarity held for most TCR sequences, but there were some public TCRs that occurred in many donors. Cytomegalovirus association was assigned to around 150 TCR beta chains.

TCRdb keeps only in-frame clones here, not all; method: immunoSEQ multiplex PCR. The data show about 200,000 clones, 75% to 85% seen once. This sequence was found in a woman under 40 in good health and CMV-seropositive. The sequenced sample was PBMCs. This chain links TRBV28 with TRBJ1-5, with 9 bases identical to TRBD1. The CDR3 DNA is TGTGCCAGCAGTTCGGGACAGGGTAGCAATCAGCCCCAGCATTTT. It yields the protein CASSSGQGSNQPQHF.